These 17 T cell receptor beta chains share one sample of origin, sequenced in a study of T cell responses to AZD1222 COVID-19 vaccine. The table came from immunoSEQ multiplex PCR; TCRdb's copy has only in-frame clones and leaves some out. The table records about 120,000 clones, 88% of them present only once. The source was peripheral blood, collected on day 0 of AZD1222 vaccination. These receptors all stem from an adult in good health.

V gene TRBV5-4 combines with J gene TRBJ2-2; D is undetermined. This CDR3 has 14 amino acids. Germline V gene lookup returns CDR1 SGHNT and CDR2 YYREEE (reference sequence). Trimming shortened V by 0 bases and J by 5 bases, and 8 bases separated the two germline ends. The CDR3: CASSLGTRTGELFF. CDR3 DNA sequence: TGTGCCAGCAGCTTGGGGACGAGGACCGGGGAGCTGTTTTTT.

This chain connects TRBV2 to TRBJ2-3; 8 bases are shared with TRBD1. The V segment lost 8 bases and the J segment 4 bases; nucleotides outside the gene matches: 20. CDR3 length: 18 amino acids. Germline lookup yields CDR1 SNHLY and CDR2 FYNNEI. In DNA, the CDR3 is TGTGCCAGCGGTACAGGGGGAACTATGGCAATCAGGGCAGATACGCAGTATTTT. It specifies CASGTGGTMAIRADTQYF.

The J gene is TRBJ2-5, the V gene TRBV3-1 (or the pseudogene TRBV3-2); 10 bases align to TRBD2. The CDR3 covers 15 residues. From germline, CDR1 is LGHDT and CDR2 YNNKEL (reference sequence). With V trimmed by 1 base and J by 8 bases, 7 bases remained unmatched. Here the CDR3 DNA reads TGTGCCAGCAGCCAAGGTACTAGCGGGGCCGGCACCCAGTACTTC. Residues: CASSQGTSGAGTQYF.

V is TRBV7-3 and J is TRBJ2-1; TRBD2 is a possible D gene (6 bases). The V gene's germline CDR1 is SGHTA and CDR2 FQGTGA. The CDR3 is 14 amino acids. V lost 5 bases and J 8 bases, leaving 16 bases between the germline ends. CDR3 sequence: CASSPNLASDEQFF. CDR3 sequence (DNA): TGTGCCAGCAGCCCAAATCTAGCGTCGGATGAGCAGTTCTTC.

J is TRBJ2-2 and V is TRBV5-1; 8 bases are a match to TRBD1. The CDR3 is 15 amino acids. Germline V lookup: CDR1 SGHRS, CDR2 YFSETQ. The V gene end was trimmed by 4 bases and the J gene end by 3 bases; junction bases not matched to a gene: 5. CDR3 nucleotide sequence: TGCGCCAGCAGCGGGGACAGGTCACACACCGGGGAGCTGTTTTTT. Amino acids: CASSGDRSHTGELFF.

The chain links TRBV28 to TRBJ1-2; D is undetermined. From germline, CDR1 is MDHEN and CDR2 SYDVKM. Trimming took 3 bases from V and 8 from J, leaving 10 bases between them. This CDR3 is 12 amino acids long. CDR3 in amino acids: CASSFQVGGYTF. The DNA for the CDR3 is TGTGCCAGCAGTTTCCAGGTGGGCGGCTACACCTTC.

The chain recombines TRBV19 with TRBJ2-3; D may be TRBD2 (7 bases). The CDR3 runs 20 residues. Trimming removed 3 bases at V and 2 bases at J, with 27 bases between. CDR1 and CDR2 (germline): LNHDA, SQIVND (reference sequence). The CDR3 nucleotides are TGTGCCAGTAGTATCCGCCCGGTCGGATCGCGGGGGCGGTTCACAGATACGCAGTATTTT. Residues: CASSIRPVGSRGRFTDTQYF.

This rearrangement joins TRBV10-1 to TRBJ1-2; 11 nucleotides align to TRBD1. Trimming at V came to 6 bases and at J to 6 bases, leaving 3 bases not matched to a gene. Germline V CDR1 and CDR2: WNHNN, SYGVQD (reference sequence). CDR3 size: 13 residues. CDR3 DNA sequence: TGCGCCAGCAGCGCGGGACAGGGGGATGGCTACACCTTC. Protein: CASSAGQGDGYTF.

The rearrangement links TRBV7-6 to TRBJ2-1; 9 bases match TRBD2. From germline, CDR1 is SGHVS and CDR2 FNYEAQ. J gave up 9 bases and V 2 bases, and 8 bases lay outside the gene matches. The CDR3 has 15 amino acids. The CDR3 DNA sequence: TGTGCCAGCAGCTTACGTAGCGGGAGCACCCTTGAGCAGTTCTTC. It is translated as CASSLRSGSTLEQFF.

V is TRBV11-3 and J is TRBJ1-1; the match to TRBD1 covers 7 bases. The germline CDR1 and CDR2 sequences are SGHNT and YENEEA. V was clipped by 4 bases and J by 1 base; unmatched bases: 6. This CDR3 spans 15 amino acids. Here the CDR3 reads CASSSTGMGNTEAFF. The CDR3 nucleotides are TGTGCCAGCAGCTCGACAGGGATGGGGAACACTGAAGCTTTCTTT.

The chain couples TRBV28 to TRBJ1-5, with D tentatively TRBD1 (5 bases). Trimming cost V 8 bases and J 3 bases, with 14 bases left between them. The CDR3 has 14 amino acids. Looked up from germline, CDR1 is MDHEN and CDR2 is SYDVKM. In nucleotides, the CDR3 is TGTGCCAGCCGGGGAGTTGGACACAATCAGCCCCAGCATTTT. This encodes CASRGVGHNQPQHF.

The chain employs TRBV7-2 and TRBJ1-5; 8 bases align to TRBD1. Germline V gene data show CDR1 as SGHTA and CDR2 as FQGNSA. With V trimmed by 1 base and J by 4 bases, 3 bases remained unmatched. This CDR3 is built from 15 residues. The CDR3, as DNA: TGTGCCAGCAGCTTAGGGACAGGGCTAAATCAGCCCCAGCATTTT. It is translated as CASSLGTGLNQPQHF.

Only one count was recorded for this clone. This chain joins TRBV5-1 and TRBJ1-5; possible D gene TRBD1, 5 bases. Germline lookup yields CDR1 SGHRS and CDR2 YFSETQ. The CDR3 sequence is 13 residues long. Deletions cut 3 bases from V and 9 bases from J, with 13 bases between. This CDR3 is CASSSQGWGPQHF. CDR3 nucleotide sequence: TGCGCCAGCAGCTCCCAGGGTTGGGGGCCCCAGCATTTT.

CDR3 DNA sequence: TGTGCCAGCACCGCAGGGCCCCACGAGCAGTACTTC. As protein: CASTAGPHEQYF. V is TRBV28 and J is TRBJ2-7; D may be TRBD1 (5 bases). The CDR3 contains 12 residues. Germline loops: CDR1 MDHEN, CDR2 SYDVKM. The V and J ends lost 7 bases and 5 bases respectively, with 12 bases between them.

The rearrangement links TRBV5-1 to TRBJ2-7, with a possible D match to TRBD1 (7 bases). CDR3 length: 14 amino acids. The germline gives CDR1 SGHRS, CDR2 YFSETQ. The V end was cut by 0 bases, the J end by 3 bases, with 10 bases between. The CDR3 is CASSLEQGGYEQYF. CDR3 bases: TGCGCCAGCAGCTTGGAGCAGGGGGGCTACGAGCAGTACTTC.

The CDR3 DNA reads TGTGCCAGCAGTGAGGCGGGGGCCGGCGAGACCCAGTACTTC. Translating gives CASSEAGAGETQYF. The chain combines TRBV6-1 with TRBJ2-5, with D maybe TRBD2 (7 bases). Germline V gene lookup returns CDR1 MNHNS and CDR2 SASEGT. Trimming took off 3 bases at V and 5 bases at J, with 13 bases between the two ends. The CDR3 spans 14 residues.

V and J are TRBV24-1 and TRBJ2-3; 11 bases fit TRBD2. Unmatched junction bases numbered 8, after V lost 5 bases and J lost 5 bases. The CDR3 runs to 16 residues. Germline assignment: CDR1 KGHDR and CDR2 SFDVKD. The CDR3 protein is CATSAKLAGDKDTQYF. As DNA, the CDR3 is TGTGCCACCAGTGCCAAACTAGCGGGAGACAAAGATACGCAGTATTTT.